These T cell receptor beta chains were read from a single sample in a study of cytomegalovirus exposure and HLA in healthy donors. The data were produced by immunoSEQ multiplex PCR, yet TCRdb's version contains in-frame clones alone and is incomplete. The table includes some 290,000 clones, 88% detected once. The sequenced material came from PBMCs. These receptors all stem from a man between 25 and 39 years old in good health and CMV-seronegative. The CDR3 runs from the conserved cysteine through the conserved F or W. Each record gives: clone size, V gene, J gene, CDR3 length, D gene, CDR3 DNA, CDR3 protein. D genes are given only for firm matches. Clone size is shown for a subset of rows, as once, few, many or a class of expanded clone.

clone size: NA
V gene: TRBV15
J gene: TRBJ2-3
CDR3 length: 16
D gene: TRBD2
CDR3 DNA: TGTGCCACCGGGAGGAGAGGAGCGGGGGGCCCAGATACGCAGTATTTT
CDR3 protein: CATGRRGAGGPDTQYF

clone size: NA
V gene: TRBV2
J gene: TRBJ2-7
CDR3 length: 18
D gene: TRBD1
CDR3 DNA: TGTGCCAGCAGTGCCGAAGGTGAAGGGGGCCCGAGGGAGTACGAGCAGTACTTC
CDR3 protein: CASSAEGEGGPREYEQYF

clone size: NA
V gene: TRBV18
J gene: TRBJ1-5
CDR3 length: 17
D gene: TRBD1
CDR3 DNA: TGTGCCAGCTCACCCCAGGGGACAGGGGGTAGCAATCAGCCCCAGCATTTT
CDR3 protein: CASSPQGTGGSNQPQHF

clone size: NA
V gene: TRBV11-3
J gene: TRBJ2-4
CDR3 length: 16
D gene: NA
CDR3 DNA: TGTGCCAGCAGCTCCCGGGGCGGAGGGGACAAAAACATTCAGTACTTC
CDR3 protein: CASSSRGGGDKNIQYF

clone size: NA
V gene: TRBV10-2
J gene: TRBJ2-7
CDR3 length: 13
D gene: NA
CDR3 DNA: TGCGCCAGCAGTAAGACAGGCTCCTACGAGCAGTACTTC
CDR3 protein: CASSKTGSYEQYF

clone size: NA
V gene: TRBV28
J gene: TRBJ2-7
CDR3 length: 13
D gene: NA
CDR3 DNA: TGTGCCAGCAGCCGCAGAGGGTGGGACGAGCAGTACTTC
CDR3 protein: CASSRRGWDEQYF

clone size: NA
V gene: TRBV5-6
J gene: TRBJ1-2
CDR3 length: 17
D gene: NA
CDR3 DNA: TGTGCCAGCAGCTTGGGGCGGGACGGATGGCGACCGTATGGCTACACCTTC
CDR3 protein: CASSLGRDGWRPYGYTF

clone size: NA
V gene: TRBV5-1
J gene: TRBJ1-1
CDR3 length: 15
D gene: NA
CDR3 DNA: TGCGCCAGCAGCTTGCCCGCTGGGCCGAACACTGAAGCTTTCTTT
CDR3 protein: CASSLPAGPNTEAFF

clone size: NA
V gene: TRBV6-1
J gene: TRBJ1-6
CDR3 length: 16
D gene: TRBD1
CDR3 DNA: TGTGCCAGCAGTGTCGACAGGGGAGTTAGGAGTTCACCCCTCCACTTT
CDR3 protein: CASSVDRGVRSSPLHF

clone size: NA
V gene: TRBV18
J gene: TRBJ2-7
CDR3 length: 14
D gene: TRBD1
CDR3 DNA: TGTGCCAGCATCGATTTAGGGGGACAGGGCAAGCAGTACTTC
CDR3 protein: CASIDLGGQGKQYF

clone size: NA
V gene: TRBV5-4
J gene: TRBJ2-1
CDR3 length: 17
D gene: TRBD2
CDR3 DNA: TGTGCCAGCAGCTTCTCCGGGACTAGCGGGGGCCACGGGGGGCAGTTCTTC
CDR3 protein: CASSFSGTSGGHGGQFF

clone size: once
V gene: TRBV19
J gene: TRBJ2-5
CDR3 length: 14
D gene: NA
CDR3 DNA: TGTGCCAGTAGTATTTCGGGGATTAGGGAGACCCAGTACTTC
CDR3 protein: CASSISGIRETQYF

clone size: NA
V gene: TRBV11-3
J gene: TRBJ2-7
CDR3 length: 13
D gene: TRBD2
CDR3 DNA: TGTGCCAGCAGCTTAGGAGCGGGGATCGAGCAGTACTTC
CDR3 protein: CASSLGAGIEQYF

clone size: NA
V gene: TRBV9
J gene: TRBJ2-1
CDR3 length: 11
D gene: NA
CDR3 DNA: TGTGCCAGCAGCGTAGGGAGTGAGCAGTTCTTC
CDR3 protein: CASSVGSEQFF

clone size: NA
V gene: TRBV7-6
J gene: TRBJ2-7
CDR3 length: 14
D gene: TRBD1
CDR3 DNA: TGTGCCAGCAGCTTGGGTACAGGGGTCGGGGAGCAGTACTTC
CDR3 protein: CASSLGTGVGEQYF

clone size: NA
V gene: TRBV11-2
J gene: TRBJ2-5
CDR3 length: 18
D gene: TRBD2
CDR3 DNA: TGTGCCAGCAGCTATCGACTAGCGGGGGGGGCGATACAAGAGACCCAGTACTTC
CDR3 protein: CASSYRLAGGAIQETQYF

clone size: few
V gene: TRBV12-5
J gene: TRBJ1-6
CDR3 length: 14
D gene: TRBD1
CDR3 DNA: TGTGCTAGTGGGATCGACAGGGGTGGGTCACCCCTCCACTTT
CDR3 protein: CASGIDRGGSPLHF

clone size: NA
V gene: TRBV5-1
J gene: TRBJ1-1
CDR3 length: 14
D gene: NA
CDR3 DNA: TGCGCCAGCAGCCTGGACTACCCTTCCACTGAAGCTTTCTTT
CDR3 protein: CASSLDYPSTEAFF

clone size: NA
V gene: TRBV30
J gene: TRBJ2-3
CDR3 length: 14
D gene: TRBD1
CDR3 DNA: TGTGCCTGGAGCTGGGACAGGGGTCCTGATACGCAGTATTTT
CDR3 protein: CAWSWDRGPDTQYF

clone size: NA
V gene: TRBV9
J gene: TRBJ1-2
CDR3 length: 17
D gene: TRBD1
CDR3 DNA: TGTGCCAGCAGCGCGAGGACAGGGGGCGAAAATGGCTATGGCTACACCTTC
CDR3 protein: CASSARTGGENGYGYTF

clone size: NA
V gene: TRBV11-3
J gene: TRBJ2-5
CDR3 length: 16
D gene: TRBD1
CDR3 DNA: TGTGCCAGCAGCCAGTCGAAGGGACAGCGAGGAGAGACCCAGTACTTC
CDR3 protein: CASSQSKGQRGETQYF

clone size: NA
V gene: TRBV6-6
J gene: TRBJ2-2
CDR3 length: 13
D gene: NA
CDR3 DNA: TGTGCCAGCATTCCGGGTCCTGGGGGGGAGCTGTTTTTT
CDR3 protein: CASIPGPGGELFF

clone size: NA
V gene: TRBV7-8
J gene: TRBJ1-5
CDR3 length: 14
D gene: NA
CDR3 DNA: TGTGCCAGCAGCTTGCGGGATAGCAATCAGCCCCAGCATTTT
CDR3 protein: CASSLRDSNQPQHF

clone size: NA
V gene: TRBV5-1
J gene: TRBJ1-1
CDR3 length: 14
D gene: NA
CDR3 DNA: TGCGCCAGCAGCTCCCCCGGGACAAGCAGGCAAGCTTTCTTT
CDR3 protein: CASSSPGTSRQAFF

clone size: NA
V gene: TRBV7-2
J gene: TRBJ1-5
CDR3 length: 15
D gene: TRBD1
CDR3 DNA: TGTGCCAGCAGCCTCCGGACAGGGCAAAATCAGCCCCAGCATTTT
CDR3 protein: CASSLRTGQNQPQHF

clone size: NA
V gene: TRBV6-1
J gene: TRBJ2-1
CDR3 length: 13
D gene: TRBD1
CDR3 DNA: TGTGCCAGCAGGGGGACAGCTAACAATGAGCAGTTCTTC
CDR3 protein: CASRGTANNEQFF

clone size: NA
V gene: TRBV25-1
J gene: TRBJ2-1
CDR3 length: 14
D gene: TRBD1
CDR3 DNA: TGTGCCTGCTCAAGGACAGGACTCAACAATGAGCAGTTCTTC
CDR3 protein: CACSRTGLNNEQFF

clone size: NA
V gene: TRBV5-4
J gene: TRBJ2-7
CDR3 length: 15
D gene: NA
CDR3 DNA: TGTGCCAGCAGCTCCCCCGGGACTTCGGTCTACGAGCAGTACTTC
CDR3 protein: CASSSPGTSVYEQYF

clone size: once
V gene: TRBV6-1
J gene: TRBJ1-5
CDR3 length: 13
D gene: NA
CDR3 DNA: TGTGCCAGCAGCAGACAGGCTAATCAGCCCCAGCATTTT
CDR3 protein: CASSRQANQPQHF

clone size: NA
V gene: TRBV19
J gene: TRBJ2-7
CDR3 length: 15
D gene: TRBD2
CDR3 DNA: TGTGCCAGTAGTATAGAAGCGGGGGCCTCCTACGAGCAGTACTTC
CDR3 protein: CASSIEAGASYEQYF

clone size: NA
V gene: TRBV2
J gene: TRBJ2-1
CDR3 length: 15
D gene: TRBD1
CDR3 DNA: TGTGCCAGCAAGCCCGGGACAGGGGGCTACAATGAGCAGTTCTTC
CDR3 protein: CASKPGTGGYNEQFF

clone size: NA
V gene: TRBV5-1
J gene: TRBJ1-1
CDR3 length: 17
D gene: TRBD1
CDR3 DNA: TGCGCCAGCAGCTTGGGCCCCGGGACAGGGGGCAACACTGAAGCTTTCTTT
CDR3 protein: CASSLGPGTGGNTEAFF

clone size: NA
V gene: TRBV5-6
J gene: TRBJ2-7
CDR3 length: 15
D gene: NA
CDR3 DNA: TGTGCCAGCAGCTTGGGCTATCAGGGGTTATACGAGCAGTACTTC
CDR3 protein: CASSLGYQGLYEQYF

clone size: NA
V gene: TRBV5-6
J gene: TRBJ2-7
CDR3 length: 16
D gene: NA
CDR3 DNA: TGTGCCAGCAGCTTGGGTTTTAGACTCGACTACCACGAGCAGTACTTC
CDR3 protein: CASSLGFRLDYHEQYF

clone size: NA
V gene: TRBV2
J gene: TRBJ2-2
CDR3 length: 16
D gene: TRBD1
CDR3 DNA: TGTGCCAGCAGTTCCCGGACAGGGGAGGCCACCGGGGAGCTGTTTTTT
CDR3 protein: CASSSRTGEATGELFF

clone size: many
V gene: TRBV6-1
J gene: TRBJ1-2
CDR3 length: 15
D gene: NA
CDR3 DNA: TGTGCCAGCAGTGAAGCTGAGGAGGGCGGCTATGGCTACACCTTC
CDR3 protein: CASSEAEEGGYGYTF

clone size: NA
V gene: TRBV7-2
J gene: TRBJ2-1
CDR3 length: 12
D gene: NA
CDR3 DNA: TGTGCCAGCAGCCGACACGGTCATGAGCAGTTCTTC
CDR3 protein: CASSRHGHEQFF

clone size: NA
V gene: TRBV10-1
J gene: TRBJ2-7
CDR3 length: 14
D gene: TRBD1
CDR3 DNA: TGCGCCAGCAGTTACGGGACAGGGGACTACGAGCAGTACTTC
CDR3 protein: CASSYGTGDYEQYF

clone size: once
V gene: TRBV11-2
J gene: TRBJ2-7
CDR3 length: 14
D gene: NA
CDR3 DNA: TGTGCCAGCAGTTATGAGACATTAAAGTACGAGCAGTACTTC
CDR3 protein: CASSYETLKYEQYF

clone size: NA
V gene: TRBV19
J gene: TRBJ1-1
CDR3 length: 14
D gene: NA
CDR3 DNA: TGTGCCAGTAGTCCGAGGGTGGGGAACACTGAAGCTTTCTTT
CDR3 protein: CASSPRVGNTEAFF

clone size: once
V gene: TRBV5-1
J gene: TRBJ2-4
CDR3 length: 16
D gene: NA
CDR3 DNA: TGCGCCAGCAGCTTGGAGTATGGAGGGGCCAAAAACATTCAGTACTTC
CDR3 protein: CASSLEYGGAKNIQYF

clone size: NA
V gene: TRBV27
J gene: TRBJ1-4
CDR3 length: 19
D gene: NA
CDR3 DNA: TGTGCCAGCAGTTTACCTCAGGAACAGGTGCTTTCAACTAATGAAAAACTGTTTTTT
CDR3 protein: CASSLPQEQVLSTNEKLFF